The T cell receptor beta chain under discussion was sequenced for a study of shared clonotypes between healthy human individuals. As for the study in general: There were three CD4 naive, three CD4 memory, two CD8 naive and one CD8 memory plates per donor. Study-wide results and limits: Memory subsets generally showed smaller estimated richness than naive subsets did.

Germline CDR1 is SGHRS and CDR2 is YFSETQ. With 0 bases removed from V and 1 base from J, the gap between germline ends came to 8 bases. This CDR3 is built from 14 residues. As regards this clone: Its antigen is unknown. This same CDR3 is encoded by further DNA sequences in the sample.

How the authors handled the data: With immunoSEQ giving junction-only sequences and no quality scores, filtering differed. The repertoire was sequenced with immunoSEQ multiplex PCR; TCRdb's copy has only in-frame clones and lacks some. V, J and clone size were drawn from that table, and D and trimming were deduced from the DNA. The sample includes approximately 1.5 million clones, approximately 98.5% of them seen just once. This clonotype was sampled from a man under 40 in good health. V and J are TRBV5-1 and TRBJ2-7, with D maybe TRBD1 (5 bases). Sequencing was carried out using naive CD4+ T cells sorted from blood. Subset specified: CD45RA+ positively selected. The chain's CDR3 is CASSLADSSYEQYF. The CDR3 DNA reads TGCGCCAGCAGCTTGGCCGACAGTTCCTACGAGCAGTACTTC.